One and the same sample provided the 31 T cell receptor beta chains below, sequenced in a study of T cell repertoires in cytomegalovirus infection. Their cognate antigens are unknown. TCRdb processed the reads anew with MiXCR; each CDR3 protein has one entry. The sample comprises 700,000 to 850,000 distinct CDR3 sequences, less than 35% of which are singletons, and about an eighth rests with the top ten. The sequencing used cultured CD8+ T cells from PBMCs, collected from culture after CMV antigen stimulation. Receptors originate from a human donor in good health (CMV status not recorded). Some clones in this sample may be carry-over from other donors' samples.

This rearrangement joins TRBV6-2 or TRBV6-3 to TRBJ1-1; D gene uncertain. Germline values: CDR1 MNHEY, CDR2 SVGEGT. The CDR3 sequence is 13 residues long. Trimming removed 2 bases at V and 3 bases at J, with 7 bases between. The CDR3 DNA reads TGTGCCAGCAGTTACCTCGAGTACACTGAAGCTTTCTTT. Its protein is CASSYLEYTEAFF.

In this sample, this clonotype turned up a few times. This chain connects TRBV29-1 to TRBJ1-4; D is ambiguous. The CDR3 runs to 13 residues. V lost 4 bases to trimming and J lost 7 bases, with 13 bases between them. Germline CDR1 SQVTM, CDR2 ANQGSEA. The DNA of the CDR3 is TGCAGCGTTGTAAGTTTCCGAGGTGAAAAACTGTTTTTT. It translates to CSVVSFRGEKLFF.

This clonotype has only a few counts. DNA for the CDR3: TGTGCCATCACCGCGGAGACCGGGGAGCTGTTTTTT. The encoded protein is CAITAETGELFF. This sequence joins TRBV10-3 and TRBJ2-2; D not certain. In germline, CDR1 is ENHRY, CDR2 SYGVKD. This CDR3 spans 12 amino acids. V was shortened by 7 bases and J by 5 bases, with 8 bases between the two germline ends.

The chain carries TRBV5-1 and TRBJ2-1; D is uncertain. Germline-derived CDR1 and CDR2 are SGHRS and YFSETQ. The CDR3 is 16 residues long. V was trimmed by 4 bases and J by 0 bases, leaving 14 bases between them. The CDR3: CASSPLTPSSYNEQFF. The CDR3 region has the DNA TGCGCCAGCAGCCCGTTGACACCTAGCTCCTACAATGAGCAGTTCTTC.

This clonotype was seen more than once but under ten times. This sequence joins TRBV6-5 and TRBJ2-1; 10 bases match TRBD2. CDR1 is MNHEY, CDR2 SVGAGI, per germline. The junction had 5 bases not matched to a gene; V was cut back by 0 bases and J by 6 bases. The CDR3 totals 16 residues. CDR3 loop: CASSYSASGGFNEQFF. The CDR3 nucleotides read TGTGCCAGCAGTTACTCGGCTAGCGGGGGTTTCAATGAGCAGTTCTTC.

Only one count was recorded for this clonotype. The chain recombines TRBV7-9 with TRBJ2-7, with TRBD2 identical over 11 bases. Germline loops: CDR1 SEHNR, CDR2 FQNEAQ (reference sequence). The CDR3 runs to 15 residues. Losses at the gene ends were 4 bases for V and 0 bases for J; bases not matched to a gene: 2. The CDR3 loop is CASSSTSGVSYEQYF. In nucleotides, the CDR3 is TGTGCCAGCAGCTCGACTAGCGGGGTCTCCTACGAGCAGTACTTC.

This clonotype was seen once. The chain combines TRBV15 with TRBJ2-3; maybe TRBD2 (6 bases). The CDR3 length is 13 residues. Trimming took 11 bases from V and 1 from J, leaving 13 bases between them. Germline CDR1 reads LNHNV; CDR2 reads YYDKDF (reference sequence). This CDR3 is CASGVAGTDTQYF. For the CDR3, the DNA is TGTGCCTCGGGGGTAGCCGGCACAGATACGCAGTATTTT. The full variable domain, in which reference TRBV15 and TRBJ2-3 provide the parts outside the CDR3, is DAMVIQNPRYQVTQFGKPVTLSCSQTLNHNVMYWYQQKSSQAPKLLFHYYDKDFNNEADTPDNFQSRRPNTSFCFLDIRSPGLGDTAMYLCASGVAGTDTQYFGPGTRLTVL.

A few counts support this clonotype. The chain couples TRBV5-1 to TRBJ1-4; 9 nucleotides line up with TRBD1. In germline, CDR1 is SGHRS, CDR2 YFSETQ. The CDR3 is 17 amino acids. Trimming at V came to 0 bases and at J to 6 bases, leaving 9 bases not matched to a gene. CDR3 residues: CASSLVGQGFKDEKLFF. The CDR3 nucleotides read TGCGCCAGCAGCTTGGTGGGACAGGGATTCAAGGATGAAAAACTGTTTTTT.

The chain employs TRBV12-3 or TRBV12-4 and TRBJ1-3; D is perhaps TRBD1 (5 bases). The ends were cut back, 5 bases at V and 2 bases at J, with 19 bases in the middle. The CDR3 has 17 amino acids. The DNA of the CDR3 is TGTGCCAGCAGTCCTCGTGGCCGGACAACCACTGGAAACACCATATATTTT. This gives the protein CASSPRGRTTTGNTIYF.

As regards this clonotype: With a much larger clone just one base away, this may be a read error. The V and J genes are TRBV5-6 and TRBJ2-5; D is unresolved. In germline, CDR1 is SGHDT, CDR2 YYEEEE. This CDR3 spans 13 amino acids. In DNA form, the CDR3 reads TGTGCCAACAGCTTGGTCGGGCTGGAGACCCAGTACTTC. Translating it yields CANSLVGLETQYF.

This clonotype has a count of ten or more. The chain combines TRBV2 with TRBJ1-4; weak D call: TRBD1 (5 bases). Germline values: CDR1 SNHLY, CDR2 FYNNEI. The CDR3 runs to 16 residues. V was cut by 3 bases and J by 10 bases, with 21 bases left in between. Written as DNA, the CDR3 is TGTGCCAGCAGTGATGGGGCTGGGCCACCATTCAGAAAACTGTTTTTT. It yields the protein CASSDGAGPPFRKLFF.

CDR3 in amino acids: CASSDIANTEAFF. CDR3 sequence (DNA): TGTGCCAGCAGTGACATAGCGAACACTGAAGCTTTCTTT. The rearrangement links TRBV5-5 to TRBJ1-1; D not certain. The CDR3 consists of 13 residues. V was clipped by 5 bases and J by 1 base, with 9 bases between them. Germline values: CDR1 SGHKS, CDR2 YYEKEE (reference sequence).

This clonotype was picked up many times. This clone may be a read error of a much larger clone one base away. The chain recombines TRBV6-5 with TRBJ1-2; D is possibly TRBD1 (6 bases). This CDR3 comprises 13 residues. Trimming pared 3 bases from V and 4 bases from J, leaving 9 bases between. From germline, CDR1 is MNHEY and CDR2 SVGAGI. For the CDR3, the DNA is TGTGCCAGCAGTTATGGGACATTCTATGGCTACACCTTC. Amino acid sequence: CASSYGTFYGYTF.

A few counts support this clonotype. J is TRBJ2-3 and V is TRBV6-2 or TRBV6-3; D may match TRBD1 or TRBD2 (6 bases each). Germline CDR1 is MNHEY and CDR2 is SVGEGT. The CDR3 spans 17 residues. Trimming left V 6 bases short and J 5 bases short, with 24 bases between. The CDR3 here is CASSYISDRLGGDTQYF. The CDR3 coding sequence is TGTGCCAGCAGCTACATATCGGACAGATTGGGAGGAGATACGCAGTATTTT.

The J gene is TRBJ1-5, the V gene TRBV27; D may be TRBD1 (6 bases). V lost 3 bases to trimming and J lost 4 bases, with 16 bases between them. CDR3 size: 16 residues. CDR1 is MNHEY and CDR2 is SMNVEV in the germline V gene (reference sequence). CDR3 coding DNA: TGTGCCAGCAGTTTTAGCGTAGGGGACAAGAATCAGCCCCAGCATTTT. Protein sequence: CASSFSVGDKNQPQHF.

The gene calls are TRBV7-6 and TRBJ2-3; a possible D gene is TRBD2 (5 bases). The CDR3 length is 17 residues. From germline, CDR1 is SGHVS and CDR2 FNYEAQ. Trimming took off 2 bases at V and 2 bases at J, with 17 bases between the two ends. The CDR3 reads CASSLTSGLPNTDTQYF. CDR3 nucleotide sequence: TGTGCCAGCAGCTTAACTTCAGGACTCCCGAACACAGATACGCAGTATTTT.

There are a few counts of this clonotype. The chain recombines TRBV7-9 with TRBJ2-7; no reliable D call. V was trimmed by 5 bases and J by 5 bases, leaving 13 bases between them. CDR3 size: 13 residues. The germline CDR1 and CDR2 sequences are SEHNR and FQNEAQ (reference sequence). CDR3 residues: CASSRVKADEQYV. The CDR3 coding sequence is TGTGCCAGCAGCCGGGTGAAGGCGGACGAGCAGTACGTC.

This clonotype was detected only a few times. The V call is TRBV12-3 or TRBV12-4, the J call TRBJ2-7; D remains ambiguous. The CDR3 sequence is 12 residues long. V shed 3 bases and J shed 5 bases, with 8 bases lying between them. Written as DNA, the CDR3 is TGTGCCAGCAGTTTCGTTCTGAACGAGCAGTACTTC. It is translated as CASSFVLNEQYF.

The V gene is TRBV2, the J gene TRBJ1-1; 7 bases fit TRBD1. V lost 10 bases to trimming and J lost 10 bases; unmatched junction nucleotides: 15. In germline, CDR1 is SNHLY, CDR2 FYNNEI. The CDR3 length is 13 residues. The CDR3 region has the DNA TGTGCCAACCCCGGGACAGCCGTCCTCGGAGCTTTCTTT. Translation: CANPGTAVLGAFF.

In regard to this clonotype: The junction and the germline gene differ at one end; a read error may be behind it. V gene TRBV7-9 combines with J gene TRBJ2-1, with 8 bases lining up with TRBD1. The germline V gene has CDR1 SEHNR and CDR2 FQNEAQ (reference sequence). CDR3 length equals 16 residues. CDR3 nucleotides: TGTACCAGCAGCGCCCGACAGGGGCCCACCAGCAATGAGCAGTTCTTC. This translates into CTSSARQGPTSNEQFF.

This clonotype appeared once. The rearrangement joins TRBV4-3 to TRBJ2-1, with 8 nucleotides matching TRBD2. This CDR3 contains 16 residues. Germline V gene data show CDR1 as LGHNA and CDR2 as YSLEER. Losses at the gene ends were 4 bases for V and 8 bases for J; bases not matched to a gene: 13. Here the CDR3 DNA reads TGCGCCAGCAGCCGACTCGGGGGGGGGGCCTTCGATGAGCAGTTCTTC. This encodes CASSRLGGGAFDEQFF.

This clonotype was seen repeatedly, ten times or more. The rearrangement joins TRBV6-5 to TRBJ1-5; D might be TRBD1 (6 bases). The V gene lost 10 bases and the J gene lost 1 base, with 14 bases spanning the gap. This CDR3 has 14 amino acids. Germline V lookup: CDR1 MNHEY, CDR2 SVGAGI. The CDR3 here is CATGGGTSNQPQHF. CDR3 in DNA: TGTGCCACAGGAGGGGGAACGAGCAATCAGCCCCAGCATTTT.

The chain recombines TRBV12-3 or TRBV12-4 with TRBJ2-5; D possibly uses TRBD1 or TRBD2 (5 bases each). The germline V and J ends were trimmed by 6 bases and 4 bases, with 9 bases remaining between them. The CDR3 spans 12 residues. The CDR3 DNA is TGTGCCAGCAGGAGGGGTCGAGAGACCCAGTACTTC. Residues: CASRRGRETQYF.

This clonotype was observed many times. The chain uses TRBV7-9 and TRBJ2-7, with D possibly TRBD1 on 5 matching bases. V dropped 4 bases and J dropped 2 bases, with 9 bases sitting between them. CDR3 size: 13 residues. Germline CDR1 and CDR2: SEHNR and FQNEAQ (reference sequence). The DNA for the CDR3 is TGTGCCAGCAGCTCCGACAGTGCCTACGAGCAGTACGTC. As protein: CASSSDSAYEQYV.

This clonotype was counted ten times or more. The chain links TRBV5-5 to TRBJ2-3, with 11 bases that match TRBD2. CDR1 is SGHKS and CDR2 is YYEKEE in the germline V gene (reference sequence). The J segment lost 5 bases and the V segment lost 5 bases, leaving 4 bases of the junction unmatched. This CDR3 contains 14 residues. The CDR3 DNA reads as TGTGCCAGCAGTAGCGGGGGGGTTAGAGATACGCAGTATTTT. Protein: CASSSGGVRDTQYF.

This clonotype has only a few counts. This chain joins TRBV19 and TRBJ1-6; D gene unclear. Germline CDR1 LNHDA, CDR2 SQIVND (reference sequence). CDR3 size: 16 residues. V lost 0 bases and J lost 7, with 13 bases in between. For the CDR3, the DNA is TGTGCCAGTAGTATAGATCTGCCAGGCGAAAATTCACCCCTCCACTTT. Encoded protein: CASSIDLPGENSPLHF.

The chain joins TRBV6-2 or TRBV6-3 to TRBJ1-2, with 9 bases lining up with TRBD1. The CDR3 has 15 amino acids. V shed 5 bases, J shed 4 bases, and the junction held 8 bases outside the gene matches. Germline assignment: CDR1 MNHEY and CDR2 SVGEGT. The CDR3: CASSDYRGQVYGYTF. CDR3 nucleotide sequence: TGTGCCAGCAGTGACTACAGGGGGCAAGTCTATGGCTACACCTTC.

The rearrangement links TRBV27 to TRBJ1-5; D might be TRBD1 (6 bases). V shed 4 bases and J shed 4 bases, with 11 bases lying between them. This CDR3 has 14 amino acids. The germline V gene has CDR1 MNHEY and CDR2 SMNVEV (reference sequence). This CDR3 is CASSSGADNQPQHF. CDR3 DNA sequence: TGTGCCAGCAGTTCAGGGGCAGATAATCAGCCCCAGCATTTT.

Many counts were recorded for this clonotype. The chain uses TRBV12-3 or TRBV12-4 and TRBJ1-2; 11 bases are shared with TRBD1. The CDR3 is 16 residues long. Germline trimming cut 5 bases from V and 1 base from J; bases unmatched to any gene: 6. CDR3 nucleotide sequence: TGTGCCAGCAGTCTGGACAGGGGGCCAAATAACTATGGCTACACCTTC. This gives the protein CASSLDRGPNNYGYTF.

V and J are TRBV7-9 and TRBJ2-7, with a weak D call TRBD1 (6 bases). V was trimmed by 6 bases and J by 5 bases, leaving 8 bases between them. CDR3 length: 11 residues. Germline assignment: CDR1 SEHNR and CDR2 FQNEAQ (reference sequence). The CDR3 DNA sequence: TGTGCCAGCAGTCCAGGGGACGAGCAGTACGTC. This codes for CASSPGDEQYV.

Regarding this clonotype: Its ends do not fully match the called genes, so a read error is possible. V is TRBV6-1 and J is TRBJ1-4; 9 nucleotides match TRBD1. Germline CDR1 MNHNS, CDR2 SASEGT. This CDR3 is 15 amino acids long. DNA for the CDR3: TGTGTCAGCAGCCGGACAGGGGAAACTAATGAAAAACTGTTTTTT. It encodes CVSSRTGETNEKLFF.